Included here is one T cell receptor (beta chain) sequence, with context. The protocol was immunoSEQ multiplex PCR, while the TCRdb copy is restricted to in-frame clones and leaves out a portion. The table records 150,000 to 200,000 clones, over 85% of them present only once. The ends were cut back, 0 bases at V and 8 bases at J, with 3 bases in the middle. Germline V CDR1 and CDR2: SGHTS, YDEGEE. The CDR3 consists of 11 residues. The sample belongs to a study of control samples from healthy donors and cancer patients. The chain uses TRBV5-8 and TRBJ2-1; the D is unclear. The sample was blood. The sequence was collected from a man aged 18-30 years in good health. The CDR3 region is CASSLGYEQFF. CDR3 DNA: TGTGCCAGCAGCTTGGGCTATGAGCAGTTCTTC. The full variable domain, rest sourced from reference TRBV5-8 and TRBJ2-1, is EAGVTQSPTHLIKTRGQQATLRCSPISGHTSVYWYQQALGLGLQFLLWYDEGEERNRGNFPPRFSGRQFPNYSSELNVNALELEDSALYLCASSLGYEQFFGPGTRLTVL.